This entry lists 3 T cell receptor beta chains sequenced from one sample in a study of graft-versus-host responses after intestinal transplantation (dated by TCRdb to the early 2020s). These receptors lack a known antigen. In the paper's terms, the time point label means: cells obtained before transplantation from donor or recipient. The library was built by means of the immunoSEQ multiplex PCR assay. The table comes from immuneACCESS by way of TCRdb, which keeps in-frame sequences with V and J called. Part of the clones is missing from these tables; in studies checked, under half for an unresolved V gene and the rest for unknown reasons. In this sample the table shows 75,000 to 100,000 clones, around 86% of which occur a single time. Of the sample, 15% to 20% is held by the ten largest clones. Sequences were derived from unstimulated CD8+ T cells sorted from spleen or lymph node cells, sampled before intestinal transplant. The source of these receptors is a human donor who received an intestinal transplant.

V usage is TRBV7-2 and J usage is TRBJ1-3; TRBD1 is a possible D gene (6 bases). Trimming removed 2 bases at V and 4 bases at J, with 12 bases between. Germline V gene lookup returns CDR1 SGHTA and CDR2 FQGNSA. CDR3 length: 15 residues. The CDR3 is CASSLLGGRGNTIYF. The CDR3 DNA follows: TGTGCCAGCAGCTTATTGGGGGGGCGCGGAAACACCATATATTTT.

This chain uses TRBV6-5 with TRBJ1-2, with D possibly TRBD1 on 5 matching bases. Trimming removed 2 bases at V and 4 bases at J, with 17 bases between. CDR1 is MNHEY, CDR2 SVGAGI, per germline. The CDR3 length is 16 residues. CDR3 loop: CASSYRGPYTFYGYTF. CDR3 nucleotides: TGTGCCAGCAGTTACAGGGGACCTTATACTTTCTATGGCTACACCTTC.

The rearrangement uses TRBV27 and TRBJ2-7; either TRBD1 or TRBD2 may fit D (7 bases each). CDR1 and CDR2 from the germline V gene are MNHEY and SMNVEV (reference sequence). V lost 6 bases and J 0 bases, leaving 18 bases between the germline ends. The CDR3 is made up of 16 amino acids. CDR3 protein: CASSGPTGRGSYEQYF. The CDR3, as DNA: TGTGCCAGCAGCGGCCCGACAGGGAGGGGCTCCTACGAGCAGTACTTC.